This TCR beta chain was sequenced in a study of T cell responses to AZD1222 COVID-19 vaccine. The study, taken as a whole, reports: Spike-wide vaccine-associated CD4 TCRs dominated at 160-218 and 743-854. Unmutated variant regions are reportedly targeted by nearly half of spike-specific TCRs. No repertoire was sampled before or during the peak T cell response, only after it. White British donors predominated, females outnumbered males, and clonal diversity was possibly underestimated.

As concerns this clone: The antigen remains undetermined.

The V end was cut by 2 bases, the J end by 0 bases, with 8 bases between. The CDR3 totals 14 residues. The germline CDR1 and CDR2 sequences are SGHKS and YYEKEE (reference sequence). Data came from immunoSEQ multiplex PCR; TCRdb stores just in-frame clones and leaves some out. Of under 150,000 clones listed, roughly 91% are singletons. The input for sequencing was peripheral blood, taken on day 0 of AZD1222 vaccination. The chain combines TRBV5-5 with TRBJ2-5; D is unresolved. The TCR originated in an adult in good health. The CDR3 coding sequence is TGTGCCAGCAGCTTCGTAAGCTACCAAGAGACCCAGTACTTC. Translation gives CASSFVSYQETQYF.